This T cell receptor beta chain was profiled in a study of monozygotic twins with inflammatory bowel disease. The V gene's germline CDR1 is DFQATT and CDR2 SNEGSKA (reference sequence). The CDR3 is 13 amino acids. To note about this clonotype: Its antigen is not identified.

TCRdb re-analyzed the 5' RACE reads; it lists each CDR3 protein once, without DNA. The clone table shows over 110,000 distinct CDR3 sequences, with the ten largest holding about 2.6%. Regarding the study as a whole: Distinguishing T cell subtypes was not possible.

The receptor comes from a human donor with ulcerative colitis or Crohn's disease, or a healthy co-twin of an affected twin (not recorded which). The chain employs TRBV20-1 and TRBJ1-1. Material: blood. The chain's CDR3 is CSASPQGGTEAFF.